The sequence of this TCR beta chain was determined in a study of blood T cell repertoires in COVID-19. The wider study: Samples taken during acute and convalescent COVID-19 were collected in the United States, Italy and Spain. Sample material is recorded as cDNA or gDNA derived from T cells, B-cell-depleted T cells, or PBMCs.

V was pared by 5 bases and J by 4 bases, with 12 bases of the junction left unmatched. Germline lookup yields CDR1 SNHLY and CDR2 FYNNEI. The CDR3 spans 17 residues. Original processing notes: Using reference gene primer amplification, nucleated cell counts were estimated. TCRdb's table, derived via immunoSEQ multiplex PCR, lists solely in-frame clones and lacks some. That table gives V, J and clone size, and the DNA gave D and trimming. Here the sample spans roughly 200,000 clones, around 89% being singletons. The sequencing input was peripheral blood. The TCR comes from a man aged 40-49 years with active or convalescent COVID-19. V usage is TRBV2 and J usage is TRBJ1-4; 8 bases align to TRBD1. CDR3 DNA: TGTGCCAGCAGTTTACAGCGAGGACAGGGTCATAATGAAAAACTGTTTTTT. It is translated as CASSLQRGQGHNEKLFF.